Listed below are T cell receptor beta chains from one sample, sequenced in a study of T cell responses to AZD1222 COVID-19 vaccine. Here immunoSEQ multiplex PCR was the method, and the copy in TCRdb shows in-frame clones only, minus some. The profile shows approximately 200,000 clones, approximately 94% of them singletons. Sequences were derived from peripheral blood, sampled on day 0 of AZD1222 vaccination. These receptors originate from an adult in good health. CDR3s include the opening cysteine and the closing phenylalanine or tryptophan. The D gene is left open where the match is weak. Where a row states a size, it is once, few, many or the class of an expanded clone; other rows omit it.

v_gene	d_gene	j_gene	abundance	CDR3nt	CDR3aa
TRBV27	TRBD1	TRBJ2-1	once	TGTGCCAGCAGTTTAGCCAGGGGGCTGGGTGAGCAGTTCTTC	CASSLARGLGEQFF
TRBV4-2	TRBD1	TRBJ1-5	-	TGTGCCAGCAGCCAAGATACAGGGGACAATCAGCCCCAGCATTTT	CASSQDTGDNQPQHF
TRBV7-9	-	TRBJ1-1	-	TGTGCCAGCAGCCCCAAGGCCCTGAACACTGAAGCTTTCTTT	CASSPKALNTEAFF
TRBV5-1	TRBD1	TRBJ1-2	-	TGCGCCAGCAGCGGGGGACAGGGTTTAGACTATGGCTACACCTTC	CASSGGQGLDYGYTF
TRBV19	-	TRBJ2-6	-	TGTGCCAGTAGTATAGAGGGTCTCCCTTTGAGCTCTGGGGCCAACGTCCTGACTTTC	CASSIEGLPLSSGANVLTF
TRBV21-1	-	TRBJ1-1	-	TGCGGGGGGGACACATTAGGAGCTTTCTTT	CGGDTLGAFF
TRBV1	-	TRBJ1-6	-	TGCACCAGCAGCCCCCAGGGTAACAGGGACCTCTCCTATAATTCACCCCTCCACTTT	CTSSPQGNRDLSYNSPLHF
TRBV30	-	TRBJ1-1	-	TGTGCCTGGAGTCTAACGATGTTTGCTTTCTTT	CAWSLTMFAFF
TRBV4-1	-	TRBJ1-5	-	TGCGCCAGCAGCAGAGAAGACGGACGGTCGGCCCAGCATTTT	CASSREDGRSAQHF
TRBV9	-	TRBJ2-7	once	TGTGCCAGCAGCGTAGACCAGGGGACCTACGAGCAGTACTTC	CASSVDQGTYEQYF
TRBV5-1	-	TRBJ2-5	-	TGCGCCAGCAGCTTGTTCGGACGGCAAGAGACCCAGTACTTC	CASSLFGRQETQYF
TRBV7-9	TRBD2	TRBJ2-3	-	TGTGCCAGCAGCCCCGGGACTAGCGGTGTCAGCACAGATACGCAGTATTTT	CASSPGTSGVSTDTQYF
TRBV9	TRBD1	TRBJ2-7	-	TGTGCCAGCAGCTTTCAGACAGGGTCCGGCTACGAGCAGTACTTC	CASSFQTGSGYEQYF
TRBV7-8	TRBD1	TRBJ1-2	once	TGTGCCAGCAGCTTATACGACAGGGAAAATTATGGCTACACCTTC	CASSLYDRENYGYTF
TRBV5-1	-	TRBJ1-1	-	TGCGCCAGCAGCTTGGCCGACGGCCTACGGACCGCACGCCTCGACACTGAAGCTTTCTTT	CASSLADGLRTARLDTEAFF
TRBV5-5	-	TRBJ2-1	-	TGTGCCAGCAGCGCGGACGGCCGAGATTCTTACAATGAGCAGTTCTTC	CASSADGRDSYNEQFF
TRBV7-2	-	TRBJ1-1	-	TGTGCCAGCAGCTTTTCCTGGGCCAACACTGAAGCTTTCTTT	CASSFSWANTEAFF
TRBV7-2	TRBD1	TRBJ2-7	-	TGTGCCAGCAGCACCCGGACAGGGAGAGGCAACGAGCAGTACTTC	CASSTRTGRGNEQYF
TRBV24-1	TRBD1	TRBJ1-3	-	TGTGCCACCAGTGATGGACAGGTTGGAAACACCATATATTTT	CATSDGQVGNTIYF
TRBV4-1	-	TRBJ1-3	-	TGCGCCAGCAGCCAACCATTTGGATCTGGAAACACCATATATTTT	CASSQPFGSGNTIYF
TRBV6-1	-	TRBJ1-6	-	TGTGCCAGCAGTGAAACGAGTAATTCACCCCTCCACTTT	CASSETSNSPLHF
TRBV3-1/TRBV3-2	TRBD1	TRBJ1-5	-	TGTGCCAGCAGCGCCGGGACAGGGATAAATCAGCCCCAGCATTTT	CASSAGTGINQPQHF
TRBV27	TRBD1	TRBJ2-7	-	TGTGCCAGCAGTTTGACAGGGGATGGCCACGAGCAGTACTTC	CASSLTGDGHEQYF
TRBV10-3	TRBD1	TRBJ1-2	few	TGTGCCATCAGTGAGTTGGCCAGGGGGAATGGCTACACCTTC	CAISELARGNGYTF
TRBV18	-	TRBJ2-7	-	TGTGCCAGCTCACCACAGACGGGATTCGAGCAGTACTTC	CASSPQTGFEQYF
TRBV2	TRBD2	TRBJ2-7	-	TGTGCCAGCAGTGCTACTAGCGGGATCCCCGAGCAGTACTTC	CASSATSGIPEQYF
TRBV29-1	TRBD1	TRBJ1-1	-	TGCAGCGCCCGACAGGGCGGGGGAGAAGCTTTCTTT	CSARQGGGEAFF
TRBV9	TRBD2	TRBJ2-1	-	TGTGCCAGCAGCGTAGTAGCGGGAGGGGGCAATGAGCAGTTCTTC	CASSVVAGGGNEQFF
TRBV19	-	TRBJ1-5	-	TGTGCCAGTAGTACTTACAGGGAGAGCAATCAGCCCCAGCATTTT	CASSTYRESNQPQHF
TRBV9	-	TRBJ1-6	-	TGTGCCAGCAGCGTAGGTAGCAATAATTCACCCCTCCACTTT	CASSVGSNNSPLHF
TRBV6-5	TRBD1	TRBJ2-3	-	TGTGCCAGCAAATTGGGACAGGGCTCAGATACGCAGTATTTT	CASKLGQGSDTQYF
TRBV5-1	TRBD1	TRBJ1-1	-	TGCGCCAGCAGCTTGGGAAGACAGGGGTATAACACTGAAGCTTTCTTT	CASSLGRQGYNTEAFF
TRBV6-5	TRBD1	TRBJ1-2	once	TGTGCCAGCAGTTCTGGGACAGGCTGGGATGGCTACACCTTC	CASSSGTGWDGYTF
TRBV5-1	-	TRBJ2-5	-	TGCGCCAGCAGCCTCGGGGCAGGGAGGGAGACCCAGTACTTC	CASSLGAGRETQYF
TRBV27	TRBD2	TRBJ2-7	-	TGTGCCAGCAGCCACGGACTAGCGGGTCCCCAGGAGCAGTACTTC	CASSHGLAGPQEQYF
TRBV29-1	TRBD2	TRBJ2-7	few	TGCAGCGCCAGGACTAGCGGGACCTCCGAGCAGTACTTC	CSARTSGTSEQYF
TRBV29-1	-	TRBJ1-5	once	TGCAGCGTTAGCGGTTATAGCAATCAGCCCCAGCATTTT	CSVSGYSNQPQHF
TRBV6-5	-	TRBJ2-7	-	TGTGCCAGCAGCCCCCGGTCGGGGGTTAGATACGAGCAGTACTTC	CASSPRSGVRYEQYF
TRBV7-9	TRBD2	TRBJ2-1	once	TGTGCCAGCAGCCTAGCGGGAGCCCTCAATGAGCAGTTCTTC	CASSLAGALNEQFF
TRBV5-5	-	TRBJ1-5	once	TGTGCCAGCAGGGAGGAGGACGCTTATAGCAATCAGCCCCAGCATTTT	CASREEDAYSNQPQHF
TRBV5-4	-	TRBJ1-1	-	TGTGCCAGTTTTTCCTTACAGAACACTGAAGCTTTCTTT	CASFSLQNTEAFF
TRBV5-5	-	TRBJ2-7	-	TGTGCCAGCAGTCTTGGGGTACAGGTCCGTGGCGAGCAGTACTTC	CASSLGVQVRGEQYF